The source of this T cell receptor beta chain is a study of blood T cell repertoires in COVID-19. About the research overall: The origin of the acute and convalescent COVID-19 samples was the United States, Italy and Spain. PBMCs, B-cell-depleted T cells, or T cells were the source of the cDNA or gDNA that made up the material.

Trimming removed 2 bases at V and 6 bases at J, with 16 bases between. Germline CDR1 LGHNA, CDR2 YSLEER. This CDR3 has 16 residues. Participants had their cohort set by participant-reported clinical history. Per the study methods: Scientists estimated how many nucleated cells there were by amplifying reference gene primers. Data came from immunoSEQ multiplex PCR; TCRdb stores just in-frame clones and leaves some out. V, J and clone size were drawn from that table, and D and trimming were deduced from the DNA. Among fewer than 300,000 clones listed, 70% to 90% were seen once. This clonotype was obtained from a woman in her thirties or forties with acute COVID-19. The V and J genes are TRBV4-3 and TRBJ2-2, with D possibly matching TRBD1 (6 bases). Sequencing used PBMCs or T cells enriched from blood (not recorded which). For the CDR3, the DNA is TGCGCCAGCAGCCAAAATCCAGGGGAGAGCCCCGGGGAGCTGTTTTTT. It codes for CASSQNPGESPGELFF.